A single T cell receptor (beta chain) is shown here with its context. The data originate from a study of T cell changes during pregnancy in multiple sclerosis. Clones were sequenced by immunoSEQ multiplex PCR, and TCRdb holds only the in-frame ones, with some missing. The sample has about 83,000 clones, about 91% seen once; the top ten hold approximately 3.3%. Trimming pared 5 bases from V and 6 bases from J, leaving 16 bases between. CDR3 length: 14 amino acids. Germline CDR1 MGHDK, CDR2 SYGVNS. The receptor comes from a female donor in good health, serving as a control in a pregnancy study. Some clones in this sample may be carry-over from other donors' samples. The sequencing here drew on PBMCs, taken in the first trimester of pregnancy. The chain is built from TRBV25-1 and TRBJ1-1; no clear D gene. This CDR3 reads CASSKSGEWAEAFF. CDR3 in DNA: TGTGCCAGCAGTAAGAGTGGGGAGTGGGCTGAAGCTTTCTTT.